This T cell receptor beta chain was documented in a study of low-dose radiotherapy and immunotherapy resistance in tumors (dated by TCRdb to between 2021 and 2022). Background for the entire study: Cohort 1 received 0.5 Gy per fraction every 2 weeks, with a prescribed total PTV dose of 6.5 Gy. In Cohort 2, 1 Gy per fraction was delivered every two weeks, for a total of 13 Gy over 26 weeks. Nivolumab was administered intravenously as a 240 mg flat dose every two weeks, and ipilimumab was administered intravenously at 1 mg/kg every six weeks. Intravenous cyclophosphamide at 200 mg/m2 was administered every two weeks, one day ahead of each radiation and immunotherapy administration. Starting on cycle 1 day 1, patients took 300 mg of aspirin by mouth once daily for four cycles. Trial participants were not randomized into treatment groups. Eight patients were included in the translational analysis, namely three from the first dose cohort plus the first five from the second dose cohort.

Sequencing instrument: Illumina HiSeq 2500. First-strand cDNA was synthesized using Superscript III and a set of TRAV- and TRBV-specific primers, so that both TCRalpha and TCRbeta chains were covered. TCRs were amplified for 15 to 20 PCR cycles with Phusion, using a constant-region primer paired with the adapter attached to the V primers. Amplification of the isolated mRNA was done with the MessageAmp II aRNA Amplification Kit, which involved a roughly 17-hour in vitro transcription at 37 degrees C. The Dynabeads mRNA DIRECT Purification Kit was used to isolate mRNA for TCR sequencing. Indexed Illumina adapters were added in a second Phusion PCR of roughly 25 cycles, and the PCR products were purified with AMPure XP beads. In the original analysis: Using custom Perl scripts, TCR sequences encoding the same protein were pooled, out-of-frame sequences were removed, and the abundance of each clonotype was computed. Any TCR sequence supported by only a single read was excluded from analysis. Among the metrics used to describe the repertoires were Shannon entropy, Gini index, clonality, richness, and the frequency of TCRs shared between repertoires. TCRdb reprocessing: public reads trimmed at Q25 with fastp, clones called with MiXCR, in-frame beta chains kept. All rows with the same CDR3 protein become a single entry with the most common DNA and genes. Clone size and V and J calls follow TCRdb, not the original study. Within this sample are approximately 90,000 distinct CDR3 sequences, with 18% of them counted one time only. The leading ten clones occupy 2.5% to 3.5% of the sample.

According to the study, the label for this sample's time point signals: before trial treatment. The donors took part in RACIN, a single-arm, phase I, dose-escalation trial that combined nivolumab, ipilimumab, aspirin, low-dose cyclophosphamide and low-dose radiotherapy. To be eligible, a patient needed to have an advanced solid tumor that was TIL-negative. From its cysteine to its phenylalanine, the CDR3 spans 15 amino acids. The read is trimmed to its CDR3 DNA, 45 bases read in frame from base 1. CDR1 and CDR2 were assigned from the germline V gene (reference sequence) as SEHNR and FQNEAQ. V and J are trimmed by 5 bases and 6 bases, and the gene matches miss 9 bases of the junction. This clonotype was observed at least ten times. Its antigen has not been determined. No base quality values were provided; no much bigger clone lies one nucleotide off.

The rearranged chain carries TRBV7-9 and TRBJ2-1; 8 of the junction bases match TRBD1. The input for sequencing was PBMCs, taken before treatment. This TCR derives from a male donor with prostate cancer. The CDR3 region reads CASSTDRVWTNEQFF. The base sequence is TGTGCCAGCAGCACGGACAGGGTTTGGACCAATGAGCAGTTCTTC.